A selection of T cell receptor beta chains follows, all from one sample in a study of human T cells and chemical hapten exposure. Using its own MiXCR run on the RACE reads, TCRdb lists one record per CDR3 protein. The repertoire holds about 360,000 distinct CDR3 sequences, with under 9% as singletons. The material was whole blood, obtained in connection with sensitization to the hapten diphenylcyclopropenone (DPC). The receptors come from a woman aged 18-29 years with alopecia areata. Some clones in this sample may be carry-over from other donors' samples. Both conserved end residues are part of each CDR3. Fields, in order: clone size, D gene, V gene, J gene, CDR3 DNA, CDR3 protein. The D gene is left open where the match is weak. Not every row has a clone size; where given, it reads once, few, many or a size class.

>many|TRBD1|TRBV5-1|TRBJ1-2
TGCGCCAGCAGCGCGGCTCGGACAGGCGGCTACACCTTC
CASSAARTGGYTF
>-|TRBD2|TRBV7-7|TRBJ2-1
TGTGCTAGCAGCCTGGGACTAGCGGGGATCAATGAGCAGTTCTTC
CASSLGLAGINEQFF
>-|-|TRBV6-6|TRBJ1-6
TGTGCCAGCAGTTACTCTAGGCCAGAAAATAATTCACCCCTCCACTTT
CASSYSRPENNSPLHF
>many|-|TRBV3-1|TRBJ2-5
TGTGCCAGCAGGAAGACGAAGGGTCAAGAGACCCAGTACTTC
CASRKTKGQETQYF
>many|-|TRBV12-3/TRBV12-4|TRBJ2-3
TGTGCCAGCAGTTTTAGGGCGCGGGCAGATACGCAGTATTTT
CASSFRARADTQYF
>many|TRBD1|TRBV7-8|TRBJ2-2
TGTGCCAGCAGCCACTCGCCGGACAGGGAAGCCGGGGAGCTGTTTTTT
CASSHSPDREAGELFF
>-|-|TRBV7-9|TRBJ1-5
TGTGCCAGCAGCTCACTTTGGGGATCGCCTCAGCCCCAGCATTTT
CASSSLWGSPQPQHF
>-|TRBD1|TRBV7-2|TRBJ1-4
TGTGCCAGCAGGATAACAGGGGGCGCGGGTGAAAAACTGTTTTTT
CASRITGGAGEKLFF
>-|-|TRBV10-3|TRBJ2-7
TGTGCCACCGGAGGACAGAGGGCCTCCTACGAGCAGTACTTC
CATGGQRASYEQYF
>few|TRBD2|TRBV7-2|TRBJ2-3
TGTGCCAGCAGGCGCGCGGGGGGGCGCACAGATACGCAGTATTTT
CASRRAGGRTDTQYF
>few|-|TRBV14|TRBJ2-4
TGTGCCAGCAGCCAAACAAGTCGTGACGGAGCCAAAAACATTCAGTACTTC
CASSQTSRDGAKNIQYF
>-|-|TRBV3-1|TRBJ1-5
TGTGCCAGCAGCCATCCCGGTCAGCCCCAGCATTTT
CASSHPGQPQHF
>many|-|TRBV6-2/TRBV6-3|TRBJ2-5
TGTGCCAGCAGTTATTTGTGGCAGGAGGAAGAGACCCAGTACTTC
CASSYLWQEEETQYF
>few|-|TRBV7-8|TRBJ2-1
TGTGCCAGCAGCTTAAGTTCCGGGGGTGAGCAGTTCTTC
CASSLSSGGEQFF
>many|TRBD1|TRBV24-1|TRBJ2-1
TGTGCCACCAGTGAGGGACAGGGACTTTTCGATGAGCAGTTCTTC
CATSEGQGLFDEQFF
>many|-|TRBV6-1|TRBJ1-4
TGTGCCAGCAGTGCGATCGGCAGAAATAATGAAAAACTGTTTTTT
CASSAIGRNNEKLFF
>many|-|TRBV12-3/TRBV12-4|TRBJ1-2
TGTGCCAGCAGTGCTGGGAAGCATGGCTACACCTTC
CASSAGKHGYTF
>many|-|TRBV20-1|TRBJ1-6
TGCAGTGCCGGGTCCGGGGCGAATTCACCCCTCCACTTT
CSAGSGANSPLHF
>once|-|TRBV12-5|TRBJ1-2
TGTGCTAGTGCTGTTTCCCTCTATGGCTACACCTTC
CASAVSLYGYTF
>-|TRBD1|TRBV7-2|TRBJ1-2
TGTGCCAGCAGCCTCCCCGAGGGGGCCCATGGCTACACCTTC
CASSLPEGAHGYTF
>-|-|TRBV6-1|TRBJ2-1
TGTGCCAGCAGTGAAGGGGGGGCTGTGGATGAGCAGTTCTTC
CASSEGGAVDEQFF
>-|TRBD1|TRBV7-9|TRBJ2-2
TGTGCCAGCAGCCCGGGACAGCCGGCGGTCACCGGGGAGCTGTTTTTT
CASSPGQPAVTGELFF
>few|-|TRBV6-6|TRBJ1-5
TGTGCCAGCAGTCGGGAACTCGTCGGGAATCAGCCCCAGCATTTT
CASSRELVGNQPQHF
>-|-|TRBV28|TRBJ2-7
TGTGCCAGCAGCCGCAAAGCCCTCGGGACACCCCCCTACGAGCAGTACTTC
CASSRKALGTPPYEQYF
>few|TRBD1|TRBV4-2|TRBJ2-7
TGTGCCAGCAGCCACCGGGACAGGGTGGACGAGCAGTACTTC
CASSHRDRVDEQYF
>many|TRBD1|TRBV4-1|TRBJ2-1
TGCGCCAGCAGCCAAGAACCGGGACAGTCCTACAATGAGCAGTTCTTC
CASSQEPGQSYNEQFF
>many|-|TRBV5-1|TRBJ2-3
TGCGCCAGCAGCTATGCTAGCGTTACAGATACGCAGTATTTT
CASSYASVTDTQYF
>-|-|TRBV12-3/TRBV12-4|TRBJ2-7
TGTGCCAGCAGTTTACCCCACGGGCTGGAGCAGTACTTC
CASSLPHGLEQYF